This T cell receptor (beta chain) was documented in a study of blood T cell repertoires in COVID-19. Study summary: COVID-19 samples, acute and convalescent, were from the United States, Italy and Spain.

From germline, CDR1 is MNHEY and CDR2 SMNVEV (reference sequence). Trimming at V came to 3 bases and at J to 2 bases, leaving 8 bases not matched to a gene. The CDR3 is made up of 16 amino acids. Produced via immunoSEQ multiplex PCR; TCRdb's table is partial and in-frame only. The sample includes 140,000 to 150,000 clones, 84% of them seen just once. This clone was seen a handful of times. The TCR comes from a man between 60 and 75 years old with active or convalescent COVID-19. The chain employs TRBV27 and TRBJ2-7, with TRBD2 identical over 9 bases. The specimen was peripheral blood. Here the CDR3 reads CASSLLAGHLTYEQYF. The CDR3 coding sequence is TGTGCCAGCAGTTTGCTAGCGGGACACCTAACCTACGAGCAGTACTTC.